Listed below are T cell receptor beta chains from one sample, sequenced in a study of control samples from healthy donors and cancer patients. Here immunoSEQ multiplex PCR was the method, and the copy in TCRdb shows in-frame clones only, minus some. Found here are 100,000 to 150,000 clones, around 86% of them singletons; the top ten hold around 9%. Input material: blood. All receptors derive from a man aged 40-49 years in good health. Both conserved end residues are part of each CDR3. D genes are given only for firm matches. Clone size is not always given. Where it is, it says once, few, many or a class for expanded clones.

v_call	clone_size	d_call	j_call	cdr3_nt	cdr3_aa
TRBV6-2/TRBV6-3	-	TRBD1	TRBJ2-7	TGTGCCAGCAGTTCCCGACGACAGGGGGGGGCCTACGAGCAGTACTTC	CASSSRRQGGAYEQYF
TRBV29-1	few	TRBD1	TRBJ1-1	TGCAGCGTCGCGACAGGGGCGATTAACACTGAAGCTTTCTTT	CSVATGAINTEAFF
TRBV6-5	-	TRBD1	TRBJ1-2	TGTGCCAGCAGTTACCGACAGGGCCACTATGGCTACACCTTC	CASSYRQGHYGYTF
TRBV5-1	-	-	TRBJ1-1	TGCGCCAGCTCCGGCGTGGGCGTGAACACTGAAGCTTTCTTT	CASSGVGVNTEAFF
TRBV9	-	-	TRBJ1-2	TGTGCCAGCAGCGTTACCGGGACATTCTATGGCTACACCTTC	CASSVTGTFYGYTF
TRBV7-8	-	TRBD1	TRBJ2-3	TGTGCCAGCAGCACGCGGGACAGGGGGAGCACAGATACGCAGTATTTT	CASSTRDRGSTDTQYF
TRBV10-3	-	TRBD1	TRBJ1-6	TGTGCCACCCGGACAGGGGCAGATAATTCACCCCTCCACTTT	CATRTGADNSPLHF
TRBV4-3	-	TRBD1	TRBJ1-4	TGCGCCAGCAGCCAAGGGAGAGGCCAGGGGGGAGAAAAACTGTTTTTT	CASSQGRGQGGEKLFF
TRBV15	once	TRBD1	TRBJ1-5	TGTGCCACCAGCAGCCCCCGGGACAGGGGGTCTTTAAAGCCCCAGCATTTT	CATSSPRDRGSLKPQHF
TRBV18	-	TRBD2	TRBJ2-2	TGTGCCAGCTCACCAGGGACTAGCGGGGGCCCGAACACCGGGGAGCTGTTTTTT	CASSPGTSGGPNTGELFF
TRBV4-2	-	TRBD2	TRBJ2-7	TGTGCCAGCAGCCAAGATGTAGGGCTAGCGGGGGGTCCGCACTTC	CASSQDVGLAGGPHF
TRBV6-5	-	-	TRBJ1-1	TGTGCCAGCAGTTCCCCCTCCCCCTACGCTGAAGCTTTCTTT	CASSSPSPYAEAFF
TRBV2	-	TRBD2	TRBJ2-2	TGTGCCAGCAGGGATCTCCGGGGGGCCGGGGAGCTGTTTTTT	CASRDLRGAGELFF
TRBV6-2/TRBV6-3	few	TRBD1	TRBJ1-1	TGTGCCAGCAGTCGAACAGGGGAGAACACTGAAGCTTTCTTT	CASSRTGENTEAFF
TRBV27	-	-	TRBJ1-1	TGTGCCAGCAGTTTTGGGCAGAACACTGAAGCTTTCTTT	CASSFGQNTEAFF
TRBV9	-	TRBD1	TRBJ2-5	TGTGCCAGCAGCAAGACAGGGATGAAGCAAGAGACCCAGTACTTC	CASSKTGMKQETQYF
TRBV6-7	-	-	TRBJ2-4	TGTGCCAGCAGTCTAGCCAAAAACATTCAGTACTTC	CASSLAKNIQYF
TRBV24-1	-	-	TRBJ2-2	TGTGCCACCAGTGCATCCCGGGCTGCCGGGGAGCTGTTTTTT	CATSASRAAGELFF
TRBV29-1	few	-	TRBJ1-1	TGCAGCGTTGAAGTTGGCTTGAACACTGAAGCTTTCTTT	CSVEVGLNTEAFF
TRBV6-6	-	TRBD1	TRBJ1-1	TGTGCCAGCAGTGGTCCCAGGGGGGCTTACACTGAAGCTTTCTTT	CASSGPRGAYTEAFF
TRBV7-8	many	-	TRBJ1-4	TGTGCCAGCAGCTTTCAGGGCTTACATGAAAAACTGTTTTTT	CASSFQGLHEKLFF
TRBV21-1	-	-	TRBJ1-3	TGTGCCAGCAGCAATATTTTATTTTCGGGGGCCTCTGGAAACACCATATATTTT	CASSNILFSGASGNTIYF
TRBV6-2/TRBV6-3	once	-	TRBJ1-4	TGTGCCAGCAGTTACTCGGGTTGGGCAACTAATGAAAAACTGTTTTTT	CASSYSGWATNEKLFF
TRBV13	-	TRBD2	TRBJ2-1	TGTGCCAGCAGCTTGGGACTACTCTCAACAGATCGGTTCTTC	CASSLGLLSTDRFF
TRBV19	-	-	TRBJ2-5	TGTGCCAGTCAAAGCAACAGGGATCAAGAGACCCAGTACTTC	CASQSNRDQETQYF
TRBV5-1	-	TRBD1	TRBJ1-1	TGCGCCAGCAGCTCCGGGACAGGGATGAACACTGAAGCTTTCTTT	CASSSGTGMNTEAFF
TRBV5-5	-	-	TRBJ1-1	TGTGCCAGCAGCTTGTACTACCGGAACACTGAAGCTTTCTTT	CASSLYYRNTEAFF
TRBV18	-	-	TRBJ1-3	TGTGCCAGCTCACCCTCTGGACAGCCGAGGGGAAACACCATATATTTT	CASSPSGQPRGNTIYF
TRBV6-2/TRBV6-3	-	-	TRBJ1-4	TGTGCCAGCAGTTACTCGAGAGGGAATGAAAAACTGTTTTTT	CASSYSRGNEKLFF
TRBV12-5	-	TRBD1	TRBJ2-5	TGTGCTAGTGGTTTGGCCCTCAGGGGGCAAGAGACCCAGTACTTC	CASGLALRGQETQYF
TRBV25-1	-	TRBD1	TRBJ1-2	TGTGCCAGCAGTGGGGACAGAGATAACTATGGCTACACCTTC	CASSGDRDNYGYTF
TRBV19	-	-	TRBJ1-1	TGTGCCAGTAGTATAGAGGAGGGTACTGAAGCTTTCTTT	CASSIEEGTEAFF
TRBV6-5	-	-	TRBJ1-2	TGTGCCAGCAGACCTCACGGGGGCTCCTATGGCTACACCTTC	CASRPHGGSYGYTF
TRBV20-1	-	-	TRBJ2-7	TGCAGTGCGAGTAGCGGTCCCTACGAGCAGTACTTC	CSASSGPYEQYF
TRBV6-5	-	TRBD1	TRBJ1-1	TGTGCCAGCAGTTCGACAGGGGGGGGGACTGAAGCTTTCTTT	CASSSTGGGTEAFF
TRBV11-3	-	-	TRBJ1-1	TGTGCCAGCAGCTTAGTACGGAGGAACACTGAAGCTTTCTTT	CASSLVRRNTEAFF
TRBV13	once	-	TRBJ2-7	TGTGCCAGCAGCTTAGGGTTCAGCCTCTACGAGCAGTACTTC	CASSLGFSLYEQYF
TRBV6-5	-	-	TRBJ1-6	TGTGCCAGCAGCAGGGACCAGGAGGCACCCCTCCACTTT	CASSRDQEAPLHF
TRBV7-9	-	-	TRBJ1-3	TGTGCCAGCAGCCTAACCTTGAGGGCTGGAAACACCATATATTTT	CASSLTLRAGNTIYF
TRBV6-2/TRBV6-3	few	-	TRBJ1-1	TGTGCCAGCAGTGATCAACAGGCGGGGAACACTGAAGCTTTCTTT	CASSDQQAGNTEAFF
TRBV7-9	-	TRBD1	TRBJ2-3	TGTGCCAGCAGCTCGGACAGGGGGTTCGCGACAGATACGCAGTATTTT	CASSSDRGFATDTQYF
TRBV18	-	-	TRBJ2-7	TGTGCCAGCTCAGCGACAGCTACCTACGAGCAGTACTTC	CASSATATYEQYF
TRBV6-1	-	-	TRBJ2-1	TGTGCCAGCAGTGAAGCTCAGGGAAATGAGCAGTTCTTC	CASSEAQGNEQFF
TRBV7-2	-	TRBD1	TRBJ1-2	TGTGCCAGCAGCTTAGAGGGACAGGGGTATGGCTACACCTTC	CASSLEGQGYGYTF
TRBV3-1/TRBV3-2	-	-	TRBJ2-1	TGTGCCAGCAGCCAAGGGGTAGCCGGGCCGAGAGGTGAGCAGTTCTTC	CASSQGVAGPRGEQFF
TRBV5-1	few	-	TRBJ1-1	TGCGCCAGCAGCTCCAGGACTGGGGGGGGCCCTGGCACTGAAGCTTTCTTT	CASSSRTGGGPGTEAFF
TRBV7-2	-	-	TRBJ2-3	TGTGCCAGCAGCTTACAAGGCGCGGTAGTGGATACGCAGTATTTT	CASSLQGAVVDTQYF